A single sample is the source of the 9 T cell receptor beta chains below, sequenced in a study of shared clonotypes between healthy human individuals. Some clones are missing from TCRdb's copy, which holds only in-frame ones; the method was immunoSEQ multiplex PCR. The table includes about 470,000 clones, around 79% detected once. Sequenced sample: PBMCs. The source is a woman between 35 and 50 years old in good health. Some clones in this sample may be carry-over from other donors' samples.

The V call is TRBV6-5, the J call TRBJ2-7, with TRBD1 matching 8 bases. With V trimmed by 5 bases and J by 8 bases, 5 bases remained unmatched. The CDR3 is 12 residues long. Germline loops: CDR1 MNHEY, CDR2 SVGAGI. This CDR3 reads CASSQDRDKQYF. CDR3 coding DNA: TGTGCCAGCAGTCAGGACAGGGATAAGCAGTACTTC.

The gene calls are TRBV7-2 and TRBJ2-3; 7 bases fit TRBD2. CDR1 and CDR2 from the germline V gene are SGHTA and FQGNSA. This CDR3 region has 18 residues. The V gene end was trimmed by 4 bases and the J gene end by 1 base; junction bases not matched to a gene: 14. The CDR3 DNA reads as TGTGCCAGCAGCTCTATAGCGGGTAGAAGATCGGGCACAGATACGCAGTATTTT. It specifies CASSSIAGRRSGTDTQYF.

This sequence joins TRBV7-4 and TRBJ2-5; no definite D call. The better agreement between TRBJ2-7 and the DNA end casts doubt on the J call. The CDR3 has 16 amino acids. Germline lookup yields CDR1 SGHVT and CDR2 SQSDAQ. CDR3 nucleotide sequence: TGTGCCAGCAGCTTAATTTCGGGCGGCCCTTTTTACGAGCAGTACTTC. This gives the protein CASSLISGGPFYEQYF.

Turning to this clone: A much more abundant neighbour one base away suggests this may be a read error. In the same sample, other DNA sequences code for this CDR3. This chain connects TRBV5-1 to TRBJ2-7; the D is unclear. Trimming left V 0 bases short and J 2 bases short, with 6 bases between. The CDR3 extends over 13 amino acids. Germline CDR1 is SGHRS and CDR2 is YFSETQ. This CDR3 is CASSLGLPYEQYF. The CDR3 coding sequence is TGCGCCAGCAGCTTGGGGCTGCCCTACGAGCAGTACTTC. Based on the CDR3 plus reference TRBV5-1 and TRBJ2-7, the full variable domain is KAGVTQTPRYLIKTRGQQVTLSCSPISGHRSVSWYQQTPGQGLQFLFEYFSETQRNKGNFPGRFSGRQFSNSRSEMNVSTLELGDSALYLCASSLGLPYEQYFGPGTRLTVT.

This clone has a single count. This CDR3 is CASSLGGAAGYGYTF. In DNA, the CDR3 is TGTGCCAGCAGCTTGGGGGGGGCGGCGGGCTATGGCTACACCTTC. This chain joins TRBV11-2 and TRBJ1-2; the D gene is possibly TRBD1 (6 bases). In germline, CDR1 is SGHAT, CDR2 FQNNGV. The ends were cut back, 3 bases at V and 4 bases at J, with 15 bases in the middle. This CDR3 comprises 15 residues.

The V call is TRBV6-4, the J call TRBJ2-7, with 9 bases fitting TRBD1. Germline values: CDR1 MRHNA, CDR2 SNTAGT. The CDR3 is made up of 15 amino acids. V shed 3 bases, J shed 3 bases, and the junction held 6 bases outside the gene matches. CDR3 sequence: CASSESTGGLYEQYF. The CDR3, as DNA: TGTGCCAGCAGTGAATCGACAGGGGGTCTCTACGAGCAGTACTTC.

Here the CDR3 reads CASSRHQANYGYTF. CDR3 bases: TGTGCCAGCAGCCGGCATCAAGCTAACTATGGCTACACCTTC. This chain connects TRBV9 to TRBJ1-2, with D unclear. V lost 4 bases, J lost 0 bases, and 10 bases lay in between. Germline V gene data show CDR1 as SGDLS and CDR2 as YYNGEE. This CDR3 contains 14 residues.

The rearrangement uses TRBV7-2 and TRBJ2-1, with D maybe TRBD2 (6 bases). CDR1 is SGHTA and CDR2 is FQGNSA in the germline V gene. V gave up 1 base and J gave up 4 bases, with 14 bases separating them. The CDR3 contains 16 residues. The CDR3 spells CASSLDGSGPYNEQFF. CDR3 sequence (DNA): TGTGCCAGCAGCTTAGATGGTAGCGGACCTTACAATGAGCAGTTCTTC. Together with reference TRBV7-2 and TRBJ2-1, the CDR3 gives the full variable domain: GAGVSQSPSNKVTEKGKDVELRCDPISGHTALYWYRQSLGQGLEFLIYFQGNSAPDKSGLPSDRFSAERTGGSVSTLTIQRTQQEDSAVYLCASSLDGSGPYNEQFFGPGTRLTVL.

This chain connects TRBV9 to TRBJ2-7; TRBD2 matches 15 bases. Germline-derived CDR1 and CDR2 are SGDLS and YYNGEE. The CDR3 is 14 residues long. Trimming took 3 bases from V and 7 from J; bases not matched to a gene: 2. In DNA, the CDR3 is TGTGCCAGCAGCGACGGGACTAGCGGGAGGGAGCAGTACTTC. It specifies CASSDGTSGREQYF.